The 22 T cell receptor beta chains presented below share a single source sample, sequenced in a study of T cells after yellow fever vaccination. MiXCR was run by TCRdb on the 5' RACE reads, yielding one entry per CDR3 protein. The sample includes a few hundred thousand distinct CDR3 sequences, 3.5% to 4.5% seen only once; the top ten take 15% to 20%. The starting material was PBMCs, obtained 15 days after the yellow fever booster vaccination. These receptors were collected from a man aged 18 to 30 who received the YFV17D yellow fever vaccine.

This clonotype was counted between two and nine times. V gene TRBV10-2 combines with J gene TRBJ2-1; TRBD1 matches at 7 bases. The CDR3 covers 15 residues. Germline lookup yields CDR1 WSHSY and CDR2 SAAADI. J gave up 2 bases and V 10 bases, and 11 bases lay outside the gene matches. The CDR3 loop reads CATSSDRVTYNEQFF. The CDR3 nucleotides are TGCGCCACCTCCTCCGACAGGGTAACCTACAATGAGCAGTTCTTC.

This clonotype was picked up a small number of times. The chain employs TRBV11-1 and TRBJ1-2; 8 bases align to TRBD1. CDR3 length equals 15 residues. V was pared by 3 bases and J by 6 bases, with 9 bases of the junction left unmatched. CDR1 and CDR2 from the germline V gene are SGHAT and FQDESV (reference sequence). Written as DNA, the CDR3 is TGTGCCAGCAGCTTTACATGGGGACAGGAGGATGGCTACACCTTC. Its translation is CASSFTWGQEDGYTF.

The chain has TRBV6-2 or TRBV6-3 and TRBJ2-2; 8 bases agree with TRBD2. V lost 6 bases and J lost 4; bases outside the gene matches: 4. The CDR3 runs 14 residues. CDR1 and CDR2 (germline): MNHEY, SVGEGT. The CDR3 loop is CASRFGGVTGELFF. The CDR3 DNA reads TGTGCCAGCAGATTCGGGGGGGTCACCGGGGAGCTGTTTTTT.

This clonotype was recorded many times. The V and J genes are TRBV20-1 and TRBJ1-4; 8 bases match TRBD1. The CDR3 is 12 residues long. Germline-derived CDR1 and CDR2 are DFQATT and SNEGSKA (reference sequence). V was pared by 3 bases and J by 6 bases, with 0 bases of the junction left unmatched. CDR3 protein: CSARTGDEKLFF. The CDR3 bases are TGCAGTGCTAGGACAGGGGATGAAAAACTGTTTTTT.

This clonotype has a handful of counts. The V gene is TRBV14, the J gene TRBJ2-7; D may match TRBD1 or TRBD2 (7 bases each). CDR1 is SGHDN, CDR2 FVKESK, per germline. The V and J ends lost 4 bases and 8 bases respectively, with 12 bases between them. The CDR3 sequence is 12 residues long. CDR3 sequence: CASSPQGGKQYV. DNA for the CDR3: TGTGCCAGCAGCCCTCAGGGGGGGAAGCAGTACGTC.

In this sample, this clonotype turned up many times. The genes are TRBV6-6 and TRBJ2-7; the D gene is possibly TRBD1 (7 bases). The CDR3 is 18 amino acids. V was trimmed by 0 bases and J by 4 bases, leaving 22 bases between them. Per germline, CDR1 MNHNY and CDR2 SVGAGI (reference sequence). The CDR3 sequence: CASSYSVPRGRGEYEQYF. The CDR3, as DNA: TGTGCCAGCAGTTACTCGGTTCCCCGGGGCAGGGGGGAATACGAGCAGTACTTC.

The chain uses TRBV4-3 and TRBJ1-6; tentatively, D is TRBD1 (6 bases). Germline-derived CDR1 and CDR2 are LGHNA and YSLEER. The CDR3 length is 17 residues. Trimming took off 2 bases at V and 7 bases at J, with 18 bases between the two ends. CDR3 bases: TGCGCCAGCAGCCAAAGTGACCGGACAGCCATAAATTCACCCCTCCACTTT. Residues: CASSQSDRTAINSPLHF.

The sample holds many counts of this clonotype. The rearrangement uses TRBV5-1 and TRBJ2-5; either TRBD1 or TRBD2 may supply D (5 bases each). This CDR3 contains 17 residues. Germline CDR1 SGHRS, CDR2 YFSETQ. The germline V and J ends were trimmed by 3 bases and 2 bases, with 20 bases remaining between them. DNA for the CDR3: TGCGCCAGCAGCTGGGACCCCCAAGACCCCCATCAAGAGACCCAGTACTTC. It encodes CASSWDPQDPHQETQYF.

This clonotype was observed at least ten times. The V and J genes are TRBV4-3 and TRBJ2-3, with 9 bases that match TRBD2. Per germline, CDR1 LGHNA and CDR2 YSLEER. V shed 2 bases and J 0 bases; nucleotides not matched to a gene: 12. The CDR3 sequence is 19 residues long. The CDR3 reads CASSQPLTSGNPSTDTQYF. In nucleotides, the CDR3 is TGCGCCAGCAGCCAACCACTGACTAGCGGAAACCCTAGCACAGATACGCAGTATTTT.

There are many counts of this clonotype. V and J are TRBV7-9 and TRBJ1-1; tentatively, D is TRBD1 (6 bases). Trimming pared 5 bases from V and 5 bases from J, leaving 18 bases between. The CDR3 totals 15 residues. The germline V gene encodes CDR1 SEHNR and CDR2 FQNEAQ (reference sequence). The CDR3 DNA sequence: TGTGCCAGCAGCCCTATGTCAGGGGTTGTTACTGAAGCTTTCTTT. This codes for CASSPMSGVVTEAFF.

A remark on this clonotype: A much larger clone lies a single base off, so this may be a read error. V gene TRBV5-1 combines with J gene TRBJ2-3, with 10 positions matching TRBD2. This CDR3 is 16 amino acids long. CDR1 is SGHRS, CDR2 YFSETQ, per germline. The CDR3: CASSLATSGATDKQYF. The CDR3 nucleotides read TGCGCCAGCAGCTTGGCCACTAGCGGGGCCACAGATAAGCAGTATTTT.

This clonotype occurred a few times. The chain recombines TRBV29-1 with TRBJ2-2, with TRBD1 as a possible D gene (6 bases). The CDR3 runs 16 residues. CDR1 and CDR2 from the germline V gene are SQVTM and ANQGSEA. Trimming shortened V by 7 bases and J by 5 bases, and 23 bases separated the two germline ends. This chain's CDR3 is CSATLGWGPETGELFF. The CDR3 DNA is TGCAGCGCCACCCTAGGCTGGGGGCCGGAGACCGGGGAGCTGTTTTTT.

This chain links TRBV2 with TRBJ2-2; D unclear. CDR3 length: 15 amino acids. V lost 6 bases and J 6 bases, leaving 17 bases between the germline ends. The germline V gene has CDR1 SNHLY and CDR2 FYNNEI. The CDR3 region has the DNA TGTGCCAGCAGCCTACAGCGACGACCGGCCGGGGAGCTGTTTTTT. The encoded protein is CASSLQRRPAGELFF.

CDR3 residues: CASSLLLASDTGELFF. The CDR3 region has the DNA TGCGCCAGCAGCCTCCTACTCGCCTCTGATACCGGGGAGCTGTTTTTT. This chain links TRBV4-3 with TRBJ2-2, with no clear D. Trimming cost V 4 bases and J 5 bases, with 17 bases left between them. The germline gives CDR1 LGHNA, CDR2 YSLEER. The CDR3 consists of 16 residues.

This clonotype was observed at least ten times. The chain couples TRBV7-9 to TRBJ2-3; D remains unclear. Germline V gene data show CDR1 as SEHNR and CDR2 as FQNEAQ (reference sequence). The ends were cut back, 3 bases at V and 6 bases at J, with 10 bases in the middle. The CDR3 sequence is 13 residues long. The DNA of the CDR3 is TGTGCCAGCAGCTTCTTCCTCATCGATACGCAGTATTTT. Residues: CASSFFLIDTQYF.

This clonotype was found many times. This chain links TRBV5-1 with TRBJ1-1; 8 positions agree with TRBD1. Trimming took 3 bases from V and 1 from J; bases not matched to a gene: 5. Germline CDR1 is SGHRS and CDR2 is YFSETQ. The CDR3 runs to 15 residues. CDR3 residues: CASSWTGSRNTEAFF. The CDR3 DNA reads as TGCGCCAGCAGCTGGACAGGGAGTAGGAACACTGAAGCTTTCTTT.

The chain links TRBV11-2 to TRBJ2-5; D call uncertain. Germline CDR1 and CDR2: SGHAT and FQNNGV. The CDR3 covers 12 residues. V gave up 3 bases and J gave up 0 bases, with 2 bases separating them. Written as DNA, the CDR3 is TGTGCCAGCAGCTTCTACCAAGAGACCCAGTACTTC. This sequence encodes CASSFYQETQYF.

The CDR3 region has the DNA TGTGCCAGCAGCCAAGATGAGGTAGCGCACATTCAGTACTTC. This codes for CASSQDEVAHIQYF. The genes are TRBV3-1 and TRBJ2-4; D possibly corresponds to TRBD2 (5 bases). Trimming took 0 bases from V and 8 from J, leaving 11 bases between them. The germline gives CDR1 LGHDT, CDR2 YNNKEL (reference sequence). The CDR3 sequence is 14 residues long.

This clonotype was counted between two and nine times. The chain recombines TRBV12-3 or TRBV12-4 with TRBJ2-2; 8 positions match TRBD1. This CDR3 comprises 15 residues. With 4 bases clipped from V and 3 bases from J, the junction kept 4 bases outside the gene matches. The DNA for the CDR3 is TGTGCCAGCAGTTCGAGGACAGGGCACACCGGGGAGCTGTTTTTT. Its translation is CASSSRTGHTGELFF.

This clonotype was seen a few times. CDR3 protein: CASRPQGANVFF. The CDR3 bases are TGTGCCAGCAGACCACAGGGGGCGAACGTTTTCTTT. The V call is TRBV6-2 or TRBV6-3, the J call TRBJ1-1, with 9 bases matching TRBD1. V lost 6 bases to trimming and J lost 13 bases; unmatched junction nucleotides: 9. Germline V gene data show CDR1 as MNHEY and CDR2 as SVGEGT. CDR3 length equals 12 residues.

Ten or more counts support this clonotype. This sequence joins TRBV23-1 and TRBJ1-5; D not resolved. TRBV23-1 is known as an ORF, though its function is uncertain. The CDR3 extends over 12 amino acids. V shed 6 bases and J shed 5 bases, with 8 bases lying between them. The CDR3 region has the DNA TGCGCCAGCAGCCCTCACCATCAGCCCCAGCATTTT. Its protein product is CASSPHHQPQHF.

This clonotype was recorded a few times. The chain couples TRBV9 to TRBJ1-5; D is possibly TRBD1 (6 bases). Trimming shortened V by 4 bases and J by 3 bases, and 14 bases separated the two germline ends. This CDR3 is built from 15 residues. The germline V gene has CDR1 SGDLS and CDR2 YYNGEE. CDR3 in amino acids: CASSQGQTPNQPQHF. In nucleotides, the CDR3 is TGTGCCAGCAGCCAAGGACAGACCCCCAATCAGCCCCAGCATTTT.